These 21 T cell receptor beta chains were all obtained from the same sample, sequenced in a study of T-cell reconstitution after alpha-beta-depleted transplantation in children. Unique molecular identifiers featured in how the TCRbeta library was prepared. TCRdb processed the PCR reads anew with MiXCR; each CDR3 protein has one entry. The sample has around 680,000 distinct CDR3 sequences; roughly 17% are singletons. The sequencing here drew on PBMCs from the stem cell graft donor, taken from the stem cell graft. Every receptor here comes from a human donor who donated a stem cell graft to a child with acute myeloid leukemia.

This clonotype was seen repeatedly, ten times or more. CDR3 sequence reads: CASSYHPGSTDTQYF. The CDR3 DNA reads TGTGCCAGCAGCTATCATCCGGGAAGCACAGATACGCAGTATTTT. The chain carries TRBV7-2 and TRBJ2-3; perhaps TRBD2 as D (5 bases). This CDR3 region has 15 residues. The V gene lost 4 bases and the J gene lost 0 bases, with 11 bases spanning the gap. Germline loops: CDR1 SGHTA, CDR2 FQGNSA.

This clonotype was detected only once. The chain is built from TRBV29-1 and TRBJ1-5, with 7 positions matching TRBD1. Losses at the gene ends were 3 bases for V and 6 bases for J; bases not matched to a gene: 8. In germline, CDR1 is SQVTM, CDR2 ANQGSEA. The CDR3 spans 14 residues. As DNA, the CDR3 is TGCAGCGTTGATCCAGGGGGTAGGGGTCAGCCCCAGCATTTT. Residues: CSVDPGGRGQPQHF.

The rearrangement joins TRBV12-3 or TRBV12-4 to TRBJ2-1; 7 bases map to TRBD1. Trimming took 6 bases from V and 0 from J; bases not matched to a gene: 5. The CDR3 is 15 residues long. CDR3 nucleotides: TGTGCCAGCAGGCCGGGACAGCCCTCCTACAATGAGCAGTTCTTC. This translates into CASRPGQPSYNEQFF.

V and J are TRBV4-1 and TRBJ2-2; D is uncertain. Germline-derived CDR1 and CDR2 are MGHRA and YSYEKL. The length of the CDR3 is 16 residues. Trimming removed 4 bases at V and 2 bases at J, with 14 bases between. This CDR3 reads CASSPDSGRNTGELFF. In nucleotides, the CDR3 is TGCGCCAGCAGCCCCGATTCGGGCCGCAACACCGGGGAGCTGTTTTTT.

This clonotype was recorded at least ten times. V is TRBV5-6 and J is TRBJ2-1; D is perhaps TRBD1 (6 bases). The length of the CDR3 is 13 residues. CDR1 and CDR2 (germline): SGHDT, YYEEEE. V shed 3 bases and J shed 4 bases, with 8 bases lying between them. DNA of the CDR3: TGTGCCAGCAGCTGGGGGACATACAATGAGCAGTTCTTC. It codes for CASSWGTYNEQFF.

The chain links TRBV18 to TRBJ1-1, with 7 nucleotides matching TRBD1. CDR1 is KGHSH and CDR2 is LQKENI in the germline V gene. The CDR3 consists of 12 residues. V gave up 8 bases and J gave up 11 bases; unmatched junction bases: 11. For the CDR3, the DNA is TGTGCCAGCGCGACGAGTGACAGGGAGGCTTTCTTT. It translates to CASATSDREAFF.

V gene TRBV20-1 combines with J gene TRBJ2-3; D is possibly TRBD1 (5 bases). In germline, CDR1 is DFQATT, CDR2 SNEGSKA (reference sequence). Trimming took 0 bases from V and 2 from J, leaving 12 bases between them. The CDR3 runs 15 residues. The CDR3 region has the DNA TGCAGTGCTAGAGATCCACAGGCGCCCACAGATACGCAGTATTTT. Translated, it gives CSARDPQAPTDTQYF.

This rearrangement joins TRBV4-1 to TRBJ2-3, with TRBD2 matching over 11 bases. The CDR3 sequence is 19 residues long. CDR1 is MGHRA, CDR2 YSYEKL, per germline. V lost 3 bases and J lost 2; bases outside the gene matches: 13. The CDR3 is CASSQPAGTSGPNTDTQYF. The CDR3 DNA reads TGCGCCAGCAGCCAGCCTGCCGGGACTAGCGGACCGAACACAGATACGCAGTATTTT.

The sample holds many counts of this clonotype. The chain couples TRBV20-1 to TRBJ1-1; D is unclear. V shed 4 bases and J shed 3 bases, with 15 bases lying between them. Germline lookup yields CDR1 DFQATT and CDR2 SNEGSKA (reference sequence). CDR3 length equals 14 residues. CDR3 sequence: CSAKFLGRDTEAFF. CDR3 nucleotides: TGCAGTGCTAAATTTCTGGGTAGGGACACTGAAGCTTTCTTT.

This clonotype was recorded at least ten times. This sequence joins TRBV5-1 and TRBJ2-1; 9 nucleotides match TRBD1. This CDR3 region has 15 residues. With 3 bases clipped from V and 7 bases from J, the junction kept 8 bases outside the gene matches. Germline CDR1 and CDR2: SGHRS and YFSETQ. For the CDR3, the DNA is TGCGCCAGCAGCTCCGACAGGGGGTACTGGAATGAGCAGTTCTTC. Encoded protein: CASSSDRGYWNEQFF.

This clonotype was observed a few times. CDR3 residues: CSAPRGTGRTADEQFF. CDR3 in DNA: TGCAGTGCTCCCCGGGGCACAGGCCGTACGGCGGATGAGCAGTTCTTC. This rearrangement joins TRBV20-1 to TRBJ2-1, with D possibly being TRBD1 or TRBD2 (5 bases each). Germline V CDR1 and CDR2: DFQATT, SNEGSKA (reference sequence). V was cut by 5 bases and J by 8 bases, with 25 bases left in between. The CDR3 sequence is 16 residues long.

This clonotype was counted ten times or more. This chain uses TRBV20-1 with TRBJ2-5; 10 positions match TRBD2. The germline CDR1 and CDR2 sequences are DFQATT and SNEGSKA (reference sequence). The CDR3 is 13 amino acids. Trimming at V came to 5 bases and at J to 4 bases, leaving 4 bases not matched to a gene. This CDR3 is CSAPRTSGETQYF. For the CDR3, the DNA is TGCAGTGCTCCTAGGACTAGCGGAGAGACCCAGTACTTC.

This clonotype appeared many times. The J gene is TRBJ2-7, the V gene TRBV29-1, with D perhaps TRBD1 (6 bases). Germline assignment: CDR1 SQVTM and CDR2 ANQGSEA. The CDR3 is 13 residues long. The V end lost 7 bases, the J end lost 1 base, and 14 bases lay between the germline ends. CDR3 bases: TGCAGCGCTCAGAGGACAGCATCCTACGAGCAGTACTTC. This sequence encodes CSAQRTASYEQYF.

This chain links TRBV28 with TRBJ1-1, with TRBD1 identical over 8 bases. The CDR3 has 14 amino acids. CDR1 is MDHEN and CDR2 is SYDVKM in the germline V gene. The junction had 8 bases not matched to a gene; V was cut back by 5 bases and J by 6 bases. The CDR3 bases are TGTGCCAGCAGTCTCCATGACAGGGGCGCTGAAGCTTTCTTT. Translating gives CASSLHDRGAEAFF.

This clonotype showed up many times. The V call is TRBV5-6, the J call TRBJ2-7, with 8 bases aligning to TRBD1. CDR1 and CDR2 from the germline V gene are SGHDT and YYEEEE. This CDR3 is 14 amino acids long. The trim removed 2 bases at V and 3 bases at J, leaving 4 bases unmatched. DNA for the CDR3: TGTGCCAGCAGCTTTGGAGACAGGGGCTACGAGCAGTACTTC. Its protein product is CASSFGDRGYEQYF.

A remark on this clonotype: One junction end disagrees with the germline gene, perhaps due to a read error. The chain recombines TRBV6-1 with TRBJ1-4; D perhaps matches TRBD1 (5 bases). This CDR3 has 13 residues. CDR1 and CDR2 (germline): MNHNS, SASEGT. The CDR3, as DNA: TGTGCCAGCAGCGAAGCAGGACACCCCAAACTGTTTTTT. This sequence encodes CASSEAGHPKLFF.

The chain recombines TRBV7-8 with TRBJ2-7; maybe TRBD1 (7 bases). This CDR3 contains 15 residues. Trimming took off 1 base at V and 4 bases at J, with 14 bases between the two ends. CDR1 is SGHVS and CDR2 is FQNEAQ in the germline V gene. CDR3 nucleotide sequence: TGTGCCAGCAGCTTAGGGAGCCAGGGGGGATACGAGCAGTACGTC. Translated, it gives CASSLGSQGGYEQYV.

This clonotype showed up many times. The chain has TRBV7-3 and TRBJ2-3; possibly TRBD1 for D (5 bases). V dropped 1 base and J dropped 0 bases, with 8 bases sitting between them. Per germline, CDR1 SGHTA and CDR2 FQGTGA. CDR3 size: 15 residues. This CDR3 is CASSLRAGSTDTQYF. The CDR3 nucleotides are TGTGCCAGCAGCTTAAGAGCAGGGAGCACAGATACGCAGTATTTT. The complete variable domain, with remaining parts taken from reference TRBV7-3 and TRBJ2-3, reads GAGVSQTPSNKVTEKGKYVELRCDPISGHTALYWYRQSLGQGPEFLIYFQGTGAADDSGLPNDRFFAVRPEGSVSTLKIQRTERGDSAVYLCASSLRAGSTDTQYFGPGTRLTVL.

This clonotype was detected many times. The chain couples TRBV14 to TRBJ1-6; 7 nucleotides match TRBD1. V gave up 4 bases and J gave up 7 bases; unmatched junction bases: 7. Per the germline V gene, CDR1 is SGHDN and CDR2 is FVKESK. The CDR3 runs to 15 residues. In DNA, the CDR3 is TGTGCCAGCAGCCCTGGCAGGGGGTCGAATTCACCCCTCCACTTT. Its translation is CASSPGRGSNSPLHF. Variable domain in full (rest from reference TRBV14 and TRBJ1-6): EAGVTQFPSHSVIEKGQTVTLRCDPISGHDNLYWYRRVMGKEIKFLLHFVKESKQDESGMPNNRFLAERTGGTYSTLKVQPAELEDSGVYFCASSPGRGSNSPLHFGNGTRLTVT.

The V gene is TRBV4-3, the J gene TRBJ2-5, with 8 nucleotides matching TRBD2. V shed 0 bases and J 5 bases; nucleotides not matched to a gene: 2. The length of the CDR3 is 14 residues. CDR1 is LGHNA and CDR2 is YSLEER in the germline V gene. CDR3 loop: CASSQETGGETQYF. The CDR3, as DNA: TGCGCCAGCAGCCAAGAAACGGGGGGGGAGACCCAGTACTTC.

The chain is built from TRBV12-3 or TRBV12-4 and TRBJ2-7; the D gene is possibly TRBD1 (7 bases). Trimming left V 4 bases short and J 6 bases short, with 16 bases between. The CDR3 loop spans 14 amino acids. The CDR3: CASSSRGTVAEQYF. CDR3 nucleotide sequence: TGTGCCAGCAGTTCCCGGGGGACAGTGGCCGAGCAGTACTTC.